A single sample is the source of the 20 T cell receptor beta chains below, sequenced in a study of OX40 agonist ivuxolimab in advanced cancers. The table came from immunoSEQ multiplex PCR; TCRdb's copy has only in-frame clones and leaves some out. The profile covers around 100,000 clones, with 90% appearing a single time and approximately 0.34% taken by the ten largest. Source: CD4+ or CD8+ T cells sorted from blood, taken in a trial of the OX40 agonist ivuxolimab. These receptors were obtained from an adult with an advanced solid tumor such as melanoma, head and neck, liver or kidney cancer.

V usage is TRBV5-1 and J usage is TRBJ2-1; 7 bases line up with TRBD2. Germline V gene lookup returns CDR1 SGHRS and CDR2 YFSETQ. The CDR3 runs 16 residues. V lost 4 bases and J lost 2; bases outside the gene matches: 9. The CDR3 is CASSVQASGPYNEQFF. The CDR3 region has the DNA TGCGCCAGCAGCGTTCAGGCTAGCGGTCCCTACAATGAGCAGTTCTTC.

The V and J genes are TRBV18 and TRBJ1-2; a possible D gene is TRBD1 (6 bases). CDR1 is KGHSH, CDR2 LQKENI, per germline. Trimming left V 3 bases short and J 2 bases short, with 16 bases between. This CDR3 spans 16 amino acids. The CDR3 region is CASSPRQGQLNYGYTF. CDR3 coding DNA: TGTGCCAGCTCACCTCGCCAGGGGCAACTAAACTATGGCTACACCTTC.

This clone was seen only once. The chain recombines TRBV2 with TRBJ2-7, with TRBD2 identical over 9 bases. The V gene's germline CDR1 is SNHLY and CDR2 FYNNEI. The J segment lost 1 base and the V segment lost 2 bases, leaving 6 bases of the junction unmatched. This CDR3 region has 16 residues. CDR3 nucleotide sequence: TGTGCCAGCAGTGAATATGGCGGGAGGGGATCCTACGAGCAGTACTTC. Its translation is CASSEYGGRGSYEQYF.

The CDR3 loop reads CASSNGLSNQPQHF. The CDR3 DNA sequence: TGTGCCAGTAGTAACGGGTTGAGCAATCAGCCCCAGCATTTT. The chain is built from TRBV19 and TRBJ1-5; D ambiguous. CDR1 is LNHDA and CDR2 is SQIVND in the germline V gene (reference sequence). This CDR3 has 14 amino acids. The V gene lost 4 bases and the J gene lost 1 base, with 8 bases spanning the gap.

This clone was seen just once. This chain connects TRBV28 to TRBJ2-1, with 15 bases lining up with TRBD2. Germline V gives CDR1 MDHEN, CDR2 SYDVKM. The CDR3 consists of 18 residues. V shed 5 bases and J 7 bases; nucleotides not matched to a gene: 12. The CDR3 DNA reads as TGTGCCAGCAGTGGGGTCCCGGGACTAGCGGGAGGTCGTAATGAGCAGTTCTTC. Residues: CASSGVPGLAGGRNEQFF.

This clone was observed a handful of times. The J gene is TRBJ2-4, the V gene TRBV5-6; no clear D. Germline values: CDR1 SGHDT, CDR2 YYEEEE. Trimming left V 0 bases short and J 9 bases short, with 13 bases between. CDR3 length equals 14 residues. The chain's CDR3 is CASSLGGSLGIQYF. CDR3 DNA sequence: TGTGCCAGCAGCTTGGGGGGTAGCCTCGGCATTCAGTACTTC. The full variable domain, in which reference TRBV5-6 and TRBJ2-4 provide the parts outside the CDR3, is DAGVTQSPTHLIKTRGQQVTLRCSPKSGHDTVSWYQQALGQGPQFIFQYYEEEERQRGNFPDRFSGHQFPNYSSELNVNALLLGDSALYLCASSLGGSLGIQYFGAGTRLSVL.

The chain carries TRBV10-3 and TRBJ1-6, with 9 bases lining up with TRBD1. Germline-derived CDR1 and CDR2 are ENHRY and SYGVKD. This CDR3 comprises 14 residues. Trimming removed 5 bases from V and 7 bases from J; junction bases left unmatched: 3. The CDR3 is CAISLGQGNSPLHF. The CDR3 nucleotides are TGTGCCATCAGTCTTGGACAGGGGAATTCACCCCTCCACTTT.

The V call is TRBV28, the J call TRBJ1-4, with D hard to call. The CDR3 spans 13 residues. Germline values: CDR1 MDHEN, CDR2 SYDVKM. V lost 8 bases and J 5 bases, leaving 12 bases between the germline ends. In nucleotides, the CDR3 is TGTGCCAGCGCTAGAGCGACCAATGAAAAACTGTTTTTT. Encoded protein: CASARATNEKLFF. The entire variable domain, with the rest obtained from reference TRBV28 and TRBJ1-4, is as follows: DVKVTQSSRYLVKRTGEKVFLECVQDMDHENMFWYRQDPGLGLRLIYFSYDVKMKEKGDIPEGYSVSREKKERFSLILESASTNQTSMYLCASARATNEKLFFGSGTQLSVL.

DNA of the CDR3: TGTGCCAGCAGCTCAACCCCACTCACCGGGGAGCTGTTTTTT. It codes for CASSSTPLTGELFF. This chain connects TRBV7-3 to TRBJ2-2; no clear D gene. V lost 4 bases and J lost 4, with 10 bases in between. CDR1 SGHTA and CDR2 FQGTGA come from the germline V gene. The CDR3 is 14 residues long.

The CDR3 region is CAISEPGTGSAYEQYF. The DNA for the CDR3 is TGTGCCATCAGTGAACCCGGGACAGGGTCGGCCTACGAGCAGTACTTC. The chain links TRBV10-3 to TRBJ2-7; 9 nucleotides line up with TRBD1. In germline, CDR1 is ENHRY, CDR2 SYGVKD. V lost 3 bases to trimming and J lost 2 bases; unmatched junction nucleotides: 8. The CDR3 runs to 16 residues.

The rearrangement uses TRBV7-2 and TRBJ2-1; D is unresolved. The CDR3 covers 15 residues. Germline CDR1 SGHTA, CDR2 FQGNSA. The V end was cut by 1 base, the J end by 7 bases, with 14 bases between. The chain's CDR3 is CASSLVRLRQNEQFF. In DNA form, the CDR3 reads TGTGCCAGCAGCTTAGTACGGCTACGTCAGAATGAGCAGTTCTTC.

The chain has TRBV7-7 and TRBJ2-7; D may match TRBD1 or TRBD2 (5 bases each). CDR1 SSHAT and CDR2 FNYEAQ come from the germline V gene (reference sequence). Trimming left V 1 base short and J 6 bases short, with 13 bases between. CDR3 size: 14 residues. Here the CDR3 reads CASSLGDYGTEQYF. CDR3 DNA sequence: TGTGCCAGCAGCTTAGGCGATTACGGGACCGAGCAGTACTTC.

V usage is TRBV5-1 and J usage is TRBJ1-4; D call uncertain. CDR1 is SGHRS and CDR2 is YFSETQ in the germline V gene. The CDR3 loop spans 15 amino acids. The V end lost 4 bases, the J end lost 2 bases, and 12 bases lay between the germline ends. The CDR3: CASSREGGTNEKLFF. The DNA for the CDR3 is TGCGCCAGCAGCCGGGAAGGAGGGACTAATGAAAAACTGTTTTTT.

The CDR3 region has the DNA TGTGCCAGCAGTGGACGACGGGGTGCGGACCATGGCTACACCTTC. Encoded protein: CASSGRRGADHGYTF. The V call is TRBV6-5, the J call TRBJ1-2; D not resolved. The CDR3 loop spans 15 amino acids. Germline V lookup: CDR1 MNHEY, CDR2 SVGAGI. The germline V and J ends were trimmed by 5 bases and 6 bases, with 19 bases remaining between them.

The CDR3 DNA is TGTGCCAGCAGTTTACCAGGGGGCTATCCCACAGATACGCAGTATTTT. Translated: CASSLPGGYPTDTQYF. This chain uses TRBV28 with TRBJ2-3, with 8 bases lining up with TRBD1. From germline, CDR1 is MDHEN and CDR2 SYDVKM. V dropped 2 bases and J dropped 2; count of bases not matched to a gene: 6. The CDR3 totals 16 residues.

This chain links TRBV9 with TRBJ2-1; 7 bases are shared with TRBD2. The CDR3 has 13 residues. From germline, CDR1 is SGDLS and CDR2 YYNGEE. V trimming: 0 bases; J trimming: 15 bases; junction bases outside the gene matches: 9. In nucleotides, the CDR3 is TGTGCCAGCAGCGTAGCTTTGCGGGAGTCACTGTTCTTC. Translation: CASSVALRESLFF.

This chain joins TRBV9 and TRBJ2-3; D is ambiguous. The CDR3 sequence is 14 residues long. The ends were cut back, 4 bases at V and 5 bases at J, with 14 bases in the middle. Germline assignment: CDR1 SGDLS and CDR2 YYNGEE. The CDR3 DNA sequence: TGTGCCAGCAGCCTCCGCGGAGCACTAGATACGCAGTATTTT. Translation: CASSLRGALDTQYF. Full variable domain (outside the CDR3, taken from reference TRBV9 and TRBJ2-3): DSGVTQTPKHLITATGQRVTLRCSPRSGDLSVYWYQQSLDQGLQFLIQYYNGEERAKGNILERFSAQQFPDLHSELNLSSLELGDSALYFCASSLRGALDTQYFGPGTRLTVL.

The rearrangement uses TRBV6-1 and TRBJ2-3; 9 nucleotides align to TRBD2. CDR1 and CDR2 from the germline V gene are MNHNS and SASEGT. The CDR3 sequence is 14 residues long. The trim removed 7 bases at V and 3 bases at J, leaving 5 bases unmatched. The CDR3 coding sequence is TGTGCCAGCAAGCTAGCGGGATCAACAGATACGCAGTATTTT. Translating gives CASKLAGSTDTQYF.

The chain combines TRBV7-2 with TRBJ2-1, with 13 bases matching TRBD2. The CDR3 spans 18 residues. Germline trimming cut 1 base from V and 3 bases from J; bases unmatched to any gene: 6. Germline values: CDR1 SGHTA, CDR2 FQGNSA. For the CDR3, the DNA is TGTGCCAGCAGCTTAGTCCTACTAGCGGGAGGGGGCTACAATGAGCAGTTCTTC. Encoded protein: CASSLVLLAGGGYNEQFF.

The gene calls are TRBV18 and TRBJ2-1; D may correspond to TRBD1 or TRBD2 (5 bases each). The CDR3 runs to 15 residues. Germline-derived CDR1 and CDR2 are KGHSH and LQKENI. V was shortened by 3 bases and J by 2 bases, with 11 bases between the two germline ends. CDR3 DNA: TGTGCCAGCTCACCGTTGAGGGGCGCCTACAATGAGCAGTTCTTC. It yields the protein CASSPLRGAYNEQFF.